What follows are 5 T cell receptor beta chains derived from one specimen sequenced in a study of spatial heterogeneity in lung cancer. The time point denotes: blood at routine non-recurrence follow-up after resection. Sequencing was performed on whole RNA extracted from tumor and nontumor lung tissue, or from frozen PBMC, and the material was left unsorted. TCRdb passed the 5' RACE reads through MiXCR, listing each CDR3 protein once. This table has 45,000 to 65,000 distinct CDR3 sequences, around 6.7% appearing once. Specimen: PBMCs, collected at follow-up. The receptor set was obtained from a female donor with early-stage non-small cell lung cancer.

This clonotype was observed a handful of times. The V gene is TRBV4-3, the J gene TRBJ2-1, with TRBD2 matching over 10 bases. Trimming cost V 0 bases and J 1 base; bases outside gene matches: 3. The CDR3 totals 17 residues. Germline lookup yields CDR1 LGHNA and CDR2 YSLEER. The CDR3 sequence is CASSQDLAGGSYNEQFF. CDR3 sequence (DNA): TGCGCCAGCAGCCAAGATTTAGCGGGGGGATCCTACAATGAGCAGTTCTTC.

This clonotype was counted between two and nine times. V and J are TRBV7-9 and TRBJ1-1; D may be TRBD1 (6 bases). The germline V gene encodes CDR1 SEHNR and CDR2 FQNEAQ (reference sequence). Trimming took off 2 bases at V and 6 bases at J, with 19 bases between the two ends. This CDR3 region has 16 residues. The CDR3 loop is CASSLPRQAGMAEAFF. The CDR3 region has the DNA TGTGCCAGCAGCTTACCGCGACAGGCGGGGATGGCTGAAGCTTTCTTT.

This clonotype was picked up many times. The CDR3 region is CASSLSGGGRADTQYF. Here the CDR3 DNA reads TGTGCCAGCAGCTTAAGCGGGGGGGGAAGGGCAGATACGCAGTATTTT. J is TRBJ2-3 and V is TRBV7-2, with TRBD2 matching over 10 bases. The V and J ends lost 2 bases and 4 bases, in that order; junction bases with no gene match: 6. The CDR3 extends over 16 amino acids. Per germline, CDR1 SGHTA and CDR2 FQGNSA.

CDR3 amino acids: CASSPGLAESEQYF. The CDR3 DNA follows: TGTGCCAGCAGCCCCGGACTAGCGGAGTCCGAGCAGTACTTC. The gene calls are TRBV3-1 and TRBJ2-7, with TRBD2 matching over 10 bases. The junction had 6 bases not matched to a gene; V was cut back by 4 bases and J by 6 bases. There are 14 residues in the CDR3. Germline CDR1 reads LGHDT; CDR2 reads YNNKEL (reference sequence).

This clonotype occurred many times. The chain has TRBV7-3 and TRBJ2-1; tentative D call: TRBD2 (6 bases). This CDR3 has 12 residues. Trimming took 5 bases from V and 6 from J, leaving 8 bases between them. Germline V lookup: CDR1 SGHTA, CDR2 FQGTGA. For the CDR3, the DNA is TGTGCCAGCAGCCCCGGGGGCAATGAGCAGTTCTTC. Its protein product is CASSPGGNEQFF.